This TCR beta chain was captured in a study of response to subunit inactivated influenza vaccine. TCRdb analysed the RT-PCR reads with MiXCR anew, one entry per CDR3 protein. The sample yields 500,000 to 600,000 distinct CDR3 sequences, 13% seen once. With 3 bases removed from V and 8 bases from J, the gap between germline ends came to 10 bases. CDR3 length: 12 amino acids. The specimen was PBMCs from blood, collected roughly 47 days after vaccination. This chain links TRBV12-3 or TRBV12-4 with TRBJ1-2; tentatively, D is TRBD1 (5 bases). This sequence was found in a man aged 50 to 59 who received an inactivated influenza vaccine. This CDR3 is CASSLYGAGYTF. As DNA, the CDR3 is TGTGCCAGCAGTTTGTATGGGGCGGGCTACACCTTC.